Each of the 23 T cell receptor beta chains below was sequenced from the same sample in a study of response to subunit inactivated influenza vaccine. TCRdb re-derived calls from the RT-PCR reads in MiXCR, one entry per CDR3 protein. The repertoire consists of hundreds of thousands of distinct CDR3 sequences, with approximately 9.9% occurring once and the leading ten covering over 9.5%. Sequencing was performed on PBMCs from blood, taken 35 to 45 days after vaccination. Source of these receptors: a man aged 50 to 60 who received an inactivated influenza vaccine.

Many counts were recorded for this clonotype. The chain uses TRBV29-1 and TRBJ2-5; no definite D call. CDR3 length: 11 amino acids. Trimming took off 0 bases at V and 5 bases at J, with 4 bases between the two ends. Germline V gene sequence: CDR1 SQVTM, CDR2 ANQGSEA. The CDR3 reads CSVEDSETQYF. The CDR3 DNA is TGCAGCGTTGAAGATTCGGAGACCCAGTACTTC.

The CDR3 DNA follows: TGTGCCAGCAGCCAGGGACTTACCTACTACGAGCAGTACTTC. Amino acids: CASSQGLTYYEQYF. The chain couples TRBV13 to TRBJ2-7; weak D call: TRBD2 (6 bases). CDR3 length: 14 residues. Deletions cut 5 bases from V and 3 bases from J, with 14 bases between. Per germline, CDR1 PRHDT and CDR2 FYEKMQ (reference sequence).

This clonotype showed up just once. The rearrangement joins TRBV9 to TRBJ2-1; no clear D. Trimming removed 0 bases at V and 3 bases at J, with 10 bases between. The germline gives CDR1 SGDLS, CDR2 YYNGEE. This CDR3 comprises 15 residues. The DNA for the CDR3 is TGTGCCAGCAGCGTAGTGCCGTGGGGCTACAATGAGCAGTTCTTC. It codes for CASSVVPWGYNEQFF.

This clonotype was observed many times. This rearrangement joins TRBV28 to TRBJ2-2; D is perhaps TRBD2 (6 bases). Between the trimmed V and J ends, which lost 6 bases and 8 bases, there was a span of 19 bases. CDR1 and CDR2 (germline): MDHEN, SYDVKM. The CDR3 sequence is 15 residues long. CDR3 residues: CASSLPGLRLGELFF. The CDR3 region has the DNA TGTGCCAGCAGCCTACCGGGACTCCGCTTAGGGGAGCTGTTTTTT.

The V call is TRBV2, the J call TRBJ2-2; 12 bases line up with TRBD2. Germline lookup yields CDR1 SNHLY and CDR2 FYNNEI. Trimming removed 7 bases from V and 5 bases from J; junction bases left unmatched: 2. The CDR3 length is 14 residues. The CDR3 bases are TGTGCCAGCAAGACTAGCGGGGGAACCGGGGAGCTGTTTTTT. Amino acid sequence: CASKTSGGTGELFF.

This clonotype appeared a few times. The chain joins TRBV7-9 to TRBJ2-3; TRBD2 matches 7 bases. CDR1 SEHNR and CDR2 FQNEAQ come from the germline V gene (reference sequence). This CDR3 has 15 amino acids. The V segment lost 9 bases and the J segment 3 bases; nucleotides outside the gene matches: 12. The CDR3 spells CASRISLARTDTQYF. CDR3 bases: TGTGCCAGTAGAATATCACTAGCGCGGACAGATACGCAGTATTTT.

This clonotype has a handful of counts. The V call is TRBV4-1, the J call TRBJ2-3; D unresolved. Germline CDR1 is MGHRA and CDR2 is YSYEKL. The CDR3 runs to 15 residues. V lost 0 bases and J lost 6, with 13 bases in between. The DNA for the CDR3 is TGCGCCAGCAGCCAAGATCCGTTCAGCTCTGATACGCAGTATTTT. Translating gives CASSQDPFSSDTQYF.

This chain connects TRBV6-1 to TRBJ1-3; D possibly corresponds to TRBD1 (5 bases). CDR1 is MNHNS and CDR2 is SASEGT in the germline V gene. The CDR3 is 16 amino acids. V was clipped by 0 bases and J by 1 base, with 10 bases between them. For the CDR3, the DNA is TGTGCCAGCAGTGAAGCGGGGACGGCGTCTGGAAACACCATATATTTT. It is translated as CASSEAGTASGNTIYF.

This clonotype was counted ten times or more. The chain recombines TRBV25-1 with TRBJ2-7, with 10 bases aligning to TRBD1. Germline CDR1 MGHDK, CDR2 SYGVNS. Trimming removed 5 bases from V and 4 bases from J; junction bases left unmatched: 8. This CDR3 contains 15 residues. CDR3 sequence reads: CASSPRTGGLYEQYF. The DNA for the CDR3 is TGTGCCAGCAGTCCCCGGACAGGGGGTCTATACGAGCAGTACTTC.

The chain has TRBV4-2 and TRBJ1-2; TRBD1 might be the D (6 bases). Trimming cost V 5 bases and J 5 bases, with 12 bases left between them. Germline CDR1 reads LGHNA; CDR2 reads YNFKEQ. The CDR3 extends over 13 amino acids. In DNA, the CDR3 is TGTGCCAGCAGCTCCCAGGGGCTATATGGCTACACCTTC. The encoded protein is CASSSQGLYGYTF.

This clonotype occurred a few times. The J gene is TRBJ2-5, the V gene TRBV7-2; weak D call: TRBD2 (7 bases). V was shortened by 2 bases and J by 4 bases, with 11 bases between the two germline ends. From germline, CDR1 is SGHTA and CDR2 FQGNSA. There are 14 residues in the CDR3. The CDR3 region has the DNA TGTGCCAGCAGCTTACAAGGGGGGGGAGAGACCCAGTACTTC. Amino acids: CASSLQGGGETQYF.

V and J are TRBV11-2 and TRBJ2-1; D gene unclear. This CDR3 comprises 12 residues. Between the trimmed V and J ends, which lost 6 bases and 4 bases, there was a span of 7 bases. From germline, CDR1 is SGHAT and CDR2 FQNNGV. In DNA form, the CDR3 reads TGTGCCAGCAGGGCTCCTTACAATGAGCAGTTCTTC. Translation gives CASRAPYNEQFF.

This clonotype appeared many times. The DNA for the CDR3 is TGCAGTGCTAGTAAGCCGACTAGCGGGGGGGGGCCCTACGAGCAGTACTTC. It is translated as CSASKPTSGGGPYEQYF. The chain joins TRBV20-1 to TRBJ2-7; 14 nucleotides agree with TRBD2. J was trimmed by 2 bases and V by 3 bases; bases with no gene match: 9. CDR1 DFQATT and CDR2 SNEGSKA come from the germline V gene (reference sequence). The CDR3 totals 17 residues.

In this sample, this clonotype turned up a few times. The chain employs TRBV7-2 and TRBJ2-3; TRBD2 is a possible D gene (6 bases). V lost 4 bases and J lost 8, with 16 bases in between. Germline V gene lookup returns CDR1 SGHTA and CDR2 FQGNSA. The CDR3 runs 14 residues. This chain's CDR3 is CASSSPRGAATQYF. CDR3 nucleotide sequence: TGTGCCAGCAGCTCTCCGCGGGGAGCCGCTACGCAGTATTTT.

In this sample, this clonotype turned up a few times. The chain combines TRBV4-2 with TRBJ1-6; no clear D gene. The CDR3 runs 18 residues. Trimming removed 0 bases at V and 0 bases at J, with 12 bases between. CDR1 and CDR2 from the germline V gene are LGHNA and YNFKEQ. This CDR3 reads CASSQEKGRSSYNSPLHF. The CDR3 nucleotides are TGTGCCAGCAGCCAAGAAAAAGGCCGAAGCTCCTATAATTCACCCCTCCACTTT.

This chain uses TRBV10-3 with TRBJ2-3; D call uncertain. V lost 7 bases to trimming and J lost 2 bases, with 13 bases between them. This CDR3 region has 14 residues. The germline gives CDR1 ENHRY, CDR2 SYGVKD. The CDR3 here is CAINDDLNTDTQYF. CDR3 in DNA: TGTGCCATCAATGACGACCTAAACACAGATACGCAGTATTTT.

This clonotype appeared a few times. The chain carries TRBV27 and TRBJ1-2, with no clear D. Trimming left V 4 bases short and J 4 bases short, with 10 bases between. CDR3 length: 13 residues. Germline V gives CDR1 MNHEY, CDR2 SMNVEV (reference sequence). The CDR3 reads CASSYTAGYGYTF. The CDR3 region has the DNA TGTGCCAGCAGTTATACTGCGGGCTATGGCTACACCTTC.

This chain joins TRBV11-2 and TRBJ2-1, with 11 nucleotides matching TRBD2. Germline CDR1 SGHAT, CDR2 FQNNGV. Trimming took 3 bases from V and 1 from J; bases not matched to a gene: 8. The CDR3 sequence is 18 residues long. The CDR3 loop reads CASSLSLLAGGSYNEQFF. CDR3 in DNA: TGTGCCAGCAGCTTGTCCCTCCTAGCGGGAGGATCCTACAATGAGCAGTTCTTC.

The J gene is TRBJ2-4, the V gene TRBV6-2 or TRBV6-3; the D call may be TRBD1 or TRBD2 (5 bases each). The CDR3 is 15 amino acids. V lost 2 bases to trimming and J lost 1 base, with 9 bases between them. Germline CDR1 MNHEY, CDR2 SVGEGT. The CDR3 reads CASSYLGAAKNIQYF. DNA of the CDR3: TGTGCCAGCAGTTACCTCGGGGCGGCCAAAAACATTCAGTACTTC.

V usage is TRBV11-2 and J usage is TRBJ2-7; D tentatively fits TRBD1 or TRBD2 (5 bases each). V was clipped by 6 bases and J by 3 bases, with 15 bases between them. The CDR3 length is 14 residues. The germline gives CDR1 SGHAT, CDR2 FQNNGV. Here the CDR3 DNA reads TGTGCCAGCAGGACCACCGGGGCGGTCTACGAGCAGTACTTC. It yields the protein CASRTTGAVYEQYF. The full variable domain, its missing parts supplied by reference TRBV11-2 and TRBJ2-7, is EAGVAQSPRYKIIEKRQSVAFWCNPISGHATLYWYQQILGQGPKLLIQFQNNGVVDDSQLPKDRFSAERLKGVDSTLKIQPAKLEDSAVYLCASRTTGAVYEQYFGPGTRLTVT.

This clonotype showed up many times. The chain combines TRBV19 with TRBJ2-5; 7 bases line up with TRBD1. Germline V gives CDR1 LNHDA, CDR2 SQIVND (reference sequence). The CDR3 loop spans 15 amino acids. The ends lost 4 bases at V and 5 bases at J; junction bases unmatched: 10. The CDR3 reads CASSTSRQGWETQYF. As DNA, the CDR3 is TGTGCCAGTAGTACAAGTAGACAGGGTTGGGAGACCCAGTACTTC.

The sample holds a few counts of this clonotype. One junction end disagrees with the germline gene, perhaps due to a read error. V usage is TRBV14 and J usage is TRBJ2-3, with D tentatively TRBD2 (6 bases). Germline V gene data show CDR1 as SGHDN and CDR2 as FVKESK. There are 11 residues in the CDR3. CDR3 DNA: TGTGCCACCTCCGGGGGAGCCACTTTTTCCTTT. It encodes CATSGGATFSF. Full variable domain (outside the CDR3, taken from reference TRBV14 and TRBJ2-3): EAGVTQFPSHSVIEKGQTVTLRCDPISGHDNLYWYRRVMGKEIKFLLHFVKESKQDESGMPNNRFLAERTGGTYSTLKVQPAELEDSGVYFCATSGGATFSFGPGTRLTVL.

This clonotype was seen repeatedly, ten times or more. This chain connects TRBV12-3 or TRBV12-4 to TRBJ2-7, with D possibly TRBD2 on 6 matching bases. V shed 3 bases and J shed 2 bases, with 8 bases lying between them. The CDR3 loop spans 13 amino acids. CDR3 sequence (DNA): TGTGCCAGCAGTTTCTGGGAGGCCTACGAGCAGTACTTC. Translated, it gives CASSFWEAYEQYF.